This T cell receptor beta chain was sequenced for a study of CD8+CD57+ T cells in acquired aplastic anemia. Study as a whole: Quantities of DNA derived from sorted CD4+ and CD8+ cells averaged approximately 3 ug.

Investigators profiled TCR beta VDJ and CDR3 from genomic DNA template. TCRdb ran MiXCR on the reads and lists one entry per CDR3 protein. The sample lists some 140,000 distinct CDR3 sequences; approximately 52% were seen once. There are 13 residues in the CDR3. Looked up from germline, CDR1 is DFQATT and CDR2 is SNEGSKA (reference sequence). For sequencing, patients were chosen who had shown expansion of CD8+CD57+ cells by flow cytometry. This clonotype was detected only once. The junction does not match germline at one end; this may be a read error. Sequencing input: sorted CD4+, CD8+, or CD8+CD57+ T cells (not recorded which) from PBMCs. The rearrangement links TRBV20-1 to TRBJ2-6; a possible D gene is TRBD2 (7 bases). This clonotype was sampled from a human donor with aplastic anemia. The CDR3 here is CSARDGRGDTEAF. In nucleotides, the CDR3 is TGCAGTGCTAGAGATGGGAGGGGGGACACTGAAGCTTTC.